These 22 T cell receptor beta chains originate from one sample sequenced in a study of tumor-infiltrating lymphocytes in primary liver carcinoma. Total RNA and DNA came together from about 21-30 mg of bulk tissue without cell sorting. cDNA specific to TCR beta was made from 500 ng of total RNA, with a constant-region primer employed for priming. Libraries covering TCR beta were generated through three nested multiplex PCR rounds (using a slightly modified ARM-PCR). Forward primers for TRBV1-TRBV30 and a C-beta reverse primer served the first two PCR rounds, at 10 cycles each. TCRdb reanalysed the multiplex PCR reads using MiXCR and keeps one entry per CDR3 protein. The table shows tens of thousands of distinct CDR3 sequences, with approximately 72% occurring only once. The sample comprised liver tumor tissue from sampling region 1. Stated subset: tumor region T1, superior pole. The receptors stem from a man aged 40-49 years with primary liver carcinoma and hepatitis B virus infection.

This clonotype came up many times. This sequence joins TRBV28 and TRBJ1-4; possibly TRBD1 for D (6 bases). The CDR3 loop spans 16 amino acids. Germline CDR1 and CDR2: MDHEN and SYDVKM. V dropped 6 bases and J dropped 4 bases, with 18 bases sitting between them. The CDR3 nucleotides read TGTGCCAGCAGGCAACCGACAGGACGGATTAATGAAAAACTGTTTTTT. Residues: CASRQPTGRINEKLFF.

About this clonotype: At one end, the junction sequence differs from germline, possibly due to a read error. J is TRBJ2-6 and V is TRBV12-3 or TRBV12-4; D not certain. The CDR3 extends over 16 amino acids. The CDR3 region has the DNA TGCGCCAGCAGTTTATCTTCGCAGTCTGGGGCCAACGTCCTGACTTTC. It is translated as CASSLSSQSGANVLTF.

This clonotype was detected many times. J is TRBJ1-5 and V is TRBV28; TRBD1 aligns across 7 bases. Losses at the gene ends were 6 bases for V and 4 bases for J; bases not matched to a gene: 0. Germline lookup yields CDR1 MDHEN and CDR2 SYDVKM. This CDR3 has 12 residues. CDR3 amino acids: CASRTGNQPQHF. CDR3 nucleotide sequence: TGTGCCAGCAGGACAGGGAATCAGCCCCAGCATTTT.

This chain links TRBV5-4 with TRBJ2-1, with D maybe TRBD2 (5 bases). This CDR3 is 17 amino acids long. Germline CDR1 and CDR2: SGHNT and YYREEE (reference sequence). V was shortened by 8 bases and J by 0 bases, with 21 bases between the two germline ends. CDR3 sequence: CASSDDLAPSSYNEQFF. Here the CDR3 DNA reads TGTGCCAGTAGTGACGATCTAGCACCGAGCTCCTACAATGAGCAGTTCTTC.

As to this clonotype: In this CDR3 the conserved last residue, phenylalanine or tryptophan, is missing, so a read error is likely. The chain employs TRBV11-2 and TRBJ2-1, with a possible D match to TRBD2 (6 bases). V dropped 9 bases and J dropped 0 bases, with 12 bases sitting between them. In germline, CDR1 is SGHAT, CDR2 FQNNGV. This CDR3 has 14 residues. Here the CDR3 reads CASSLARSYNEQFL. Written as DNA, the CDR3 is TGTGCCAGTAGCCTAGCGCGCTCCTACAATGAGCAGTTCTTA.

About this clonotype: The junction departs from germline at one end; a sequencing error may be responsible. The genes are TRBV6-1 and TRBJ2-1; 7 nucleotides agree with TRBD2. The tail of the sequence fits TRBJ2-7 better, so the J call may be wrong. In germline, CDR1 is MNHNS, CDR2 SASEGT. The CDR3 has 15 residues. In DNA form, the CDR3 reads TGTGTCAGCACCGCTAGCGGTGCCCGTAGGGATGAGCAGTACTTC. This encodes CVSTASGARRDEQYF.

This clonotype was observed many times. This rearrangement joins TRBV7-8 to TRBJ2-1; 15 bases are shared with TRBD2. CDR1 SGHVS and CDR2 FQNEAQ come from the germline V gene. The CDR3 consists of 19 residues. Trimming took 0 bases from V and 3 from J; bases not matched to a gene: 6. The CDR3 DNA sequence: TGTGCCAGCAGCTTAGCAGGGACTAGCGGGAGGTTTTACTACAATGAGCAGTTCTTC. Translated: CASSLAGTSGRFYYNEQFF.

Turning to this clonotype: Because the CDR3 is missing its conserved closing phenylalanine or tryptophan, this is likely a read error. The gene calls are TRBV6-1 and TRBJ2-7, with unresolved D. The germline V gene encodes CDR1 MNHNS and CDR2 SASEGT. The CDR3 covers 13 residues. The CDR3 DNA sequence: TGTGCTAGCTGTGAATGGGTTTTCTACGAGCAGTACTTA. Its protein is CASCEWVFYEQYL.

Concerning this clonotype: Since no conserved phenylalanine or tryptophan closes the CDR3, a read error is the likely cause. V and J are TRBV12-3 or TRBV12-4 and TRBJ2-2, with TRBD2 identical over 9 bases. The CDR3 runs 16 residues. CDR3 nucleotides: TGTGCCAGTAGTTTGTTAGCGGGAGTAGTCACCGGGGAGCTGTTTTTA. This codes for CASSLLAGVVTGELFL.

The table lists this clonotype with a count of one. At one boundary the junction diverges from the germline segment, which might be a read error. The V call is TRBV6-6, the J call TRBJ1-1; unclear D gene. Germline-derived CDR1 and CDR2 are MNHNY and SVGAGI (reference sequence). This CDR3 spans 15 amino acids. The CDR3 reads CASSCSRHKNTEASF. The CDR3 DNA follows: TGTGCCAGCAGTTGTTCGAGACACAAGAACACTGAAGCTTCCTTT.

This clonotype was counted ten times or more. The chain recombines TRBV28 with TRBJ2-7, with D unclear. The CDR3 has 11 residues. V gave up 8 bases and J gave up 5 bases, with 10 bases separating them. Per germline, CDR1 MDHEN and CDR2 SYDVKM. This CDR3 reads CASADWDEQYF. For the CDR3, the DNA is TGTGCCAGCGCCGACTGGGACGAGCAGTACTTC.

This clonotype is labeled as medium-sized. The V gene is TRBV13, the J gene TRBJ2-7; D is possibly TRBD1 (6 bases). V was clipped by 0 bases and J by 10 bases, with 7 bases between them. Germline V gives CDR1 PRHDT, CDR2 FYEKMQ (reference sequence). This CDR3 comprises 11 residues. CDR3 amino acids: CASSLGQGQYF. The CDR3 bases are TGTGCCAGCAGCTTAGGACAGGGTCAGTACTTC.

The V gene is TRBV19, the J gene TRBJ1-5; 8 bases are shared with TRBD1. CDR1 and CDR2 from the germline V gene are LNHDA and SQIVND (reference sequence). J gave up 6 bases and V 5 bases, and 6 bases lay outside the gene matches. The CDR3 spans 14 residues. DNA for the CDR3: TGTGCCAGTAGTTCCGGACAGGGCTTTCAGCCCCAGCATTTT. It is translated as CASSSGQGFQPQHF.

This clonotype was detected only once. The chain carries TRBV5-8 and TRBJ1-5; no clear D gene. Between the trimmed V and J ends, which lost 8 bases and 7 bases, there was a span of 19 bases. Germline assignment: CDR1 SGHTS and CDR2 YDEGEE. There are 14 residues in the CDR3. DNA for the CDR3: TGTGCCAGTGTAATGGAAGTTTCCTACCAGCCCCAGCATTTT. This gives the protein CASVMEVSYQPQHF.

About this clonotype itself: At one end the junction does not follow the germline gene, possibly because of a read error. This rearrangement joins TRBV12-3 or TRBV12-4 to TRBJ2-7, with 7 nucleotides matching TRBD1. The CDR3 has 13 residues. The CDR3 DNA follows: TGTGCCAACAGTCTGGGACAGTCCTACGGGCAGTACTTC. It yields the protein CANSLGQSYGQYF.

This clonotype was detected many times. The gene calls are TRBV7-9 and TRBJ1-5; D unresolved. CDR1 and CDR2 from the germline V gene are SEHNR and FQNEAQ (reference sequence). V was trimmed by 5 bases and J by 0 bases, leaving 2 bases between them. This CDR3 has 12 residues. As DNA, the CDR3 is TGTGCCAGCAGCCCTAGCAATCAGCCCCAGCATTTT. Its translation: CASSPSNQPQHF.

Notes on this clonotype: The CDR3 does not end in the conserved phenylalanine or tryptophan, so this is likely a read error. This chain connects TRBV11-2 to TRBJ2-5; 13 nucleotides align to TRBD2. This CDR3 contains 17 residues. Germline V gene lookup returns CDR1 SGHAT and CDR2 FQNNGV. The CDR3: CDNSLDMGLAGQETQYL. The CDR3 nucleotides read TGTGACAACAGCTTAGATATGGGACTAGCGGGACAAGAGACCCAGTACTTA.

This clonotype was observed at least ten times. The V and J genes are TRBV29-1 and TRBJ2-5; D is undetermined. Germline CDR1 is SQVTM and CDR2 is ANQGSEA. V was pared by 3 bases and J by 4 bases, with 9 bases between. The CDR3 covers 12 residues. The CDR3 here is CSVDNVRETQYF. The CDR3 DNA sequence: TGCAGCGTTGATAATGTACGAGAGACCCAGTACTTC.

Of note for this clonotype: A read error may explain this, as a much larger clone is one base away. This chain links TRBV6-1 with TRBJ2-7; 7 nucleotides line up with TRBD1. Germline V gene sequence: CDR1 MNHNS, CDR2 SASEGT. The CDR3 totals 12 residues. The CDR3 is CVSTSTGYEQYF. Written as DNA, the CDR3 is TGTGTCAGCACTTCGACAGGGTACGAGCAGTACTTC.

This clonotype was recorded many times. This chain joins TRBV4-1 and TRBJ1-6; the D gene is possibly TRBD1 (6 bases). With 0 bases removed from V and 10 bases from J, the gap between germline ends came to 19 bases. The CDR3 is 17 amino acids. Per the germline V gene, CDR1 is MGHRA and CDR2 is YSYEKL. The CDR3 DNA reads TGCGCCAGCAGCCAAGAGCACCGAAGGGGGATTGGATCACCCCTCCACTTT. Translating gives CASSQEHRRGIGSPLHF.

With respect to this clonotype: Sequence at one end of the junction differs from germline and may be a read error. V gene TRBV12-3 or TRBV12-4 combines with J gene TRBJ2-3; TRBD2 matches at 8 bases. The CDR3 is made up of 16 amino acids. CDR3 nucleotide sequence: TGTGCCAGCAGTTCCCTAAGCGGGAGCGCTACAAATACGCAATATTTT. This codes for CASSSLSGSATNTQYF.

Details on this clonotype: Germline and junction disagree at one end, which may indicate a read error. This chain connects TRBV5-5 to TRBJ2-5, with 9 bases fitting TRBD2. The V gene's germline CDR1 is SGHKS and CDR2 YYEKEE (reference sequence). This CDR3 is built from 15 residues. CDR3 sequence (DNA): TGTGCCAACAGCTTGTTGGGACTAGCAGAAGAGACCCAGCACTTC. It encodes CANSLLGLAEETQHF.